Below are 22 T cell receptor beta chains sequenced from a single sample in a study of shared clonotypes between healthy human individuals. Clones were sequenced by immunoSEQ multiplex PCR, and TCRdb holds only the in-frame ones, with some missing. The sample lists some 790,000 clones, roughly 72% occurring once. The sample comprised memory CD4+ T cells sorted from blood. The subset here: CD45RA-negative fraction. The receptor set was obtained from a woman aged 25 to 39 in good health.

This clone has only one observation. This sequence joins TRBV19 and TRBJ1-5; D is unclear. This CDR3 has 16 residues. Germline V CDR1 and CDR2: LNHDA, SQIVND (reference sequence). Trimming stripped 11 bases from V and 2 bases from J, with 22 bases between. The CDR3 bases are TGTGCCTCTACCCCGACACCAGATTTTCGCAATCAGCCCCAGCATTTT. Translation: CASTPTPDFRNQPQHF.

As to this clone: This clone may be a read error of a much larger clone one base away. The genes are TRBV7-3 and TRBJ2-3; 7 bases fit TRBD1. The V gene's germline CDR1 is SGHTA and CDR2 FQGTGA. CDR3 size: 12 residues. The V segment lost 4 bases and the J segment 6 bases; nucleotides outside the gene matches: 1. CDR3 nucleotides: TGTGCCAGCAGCTCACAGGGGGATACGCAGTATTTT. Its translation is CASSSQGDTQYF.

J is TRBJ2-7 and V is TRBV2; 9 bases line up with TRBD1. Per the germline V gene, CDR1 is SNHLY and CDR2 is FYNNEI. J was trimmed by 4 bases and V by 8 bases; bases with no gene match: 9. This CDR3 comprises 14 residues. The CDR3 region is CASRRTGEGYEQYF. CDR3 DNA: TGTGCCAGCCGGCGGACAGGGGAAGGGTACGAGCAGTACTTC. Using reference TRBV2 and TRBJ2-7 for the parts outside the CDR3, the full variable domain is EPEVTQTPSHQVTQMGQEVILRCVPISNHLYFYWYRQILGQKVEFLVSFYNNEISEKSEIFDDQFSVERPDGSNFTLKIRSTKLEDSAMYFCASRRTGEGYEQYFGPGTRLTVT.

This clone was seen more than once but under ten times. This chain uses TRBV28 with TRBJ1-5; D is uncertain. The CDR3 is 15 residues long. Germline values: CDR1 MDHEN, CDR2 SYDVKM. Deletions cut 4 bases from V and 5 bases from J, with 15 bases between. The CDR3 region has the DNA TGTGCCAGCAGTTCAGCCCCGTTGGGTCATCAGCCCCAGCATTTT. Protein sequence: CASSSAPLGHQPQHF.

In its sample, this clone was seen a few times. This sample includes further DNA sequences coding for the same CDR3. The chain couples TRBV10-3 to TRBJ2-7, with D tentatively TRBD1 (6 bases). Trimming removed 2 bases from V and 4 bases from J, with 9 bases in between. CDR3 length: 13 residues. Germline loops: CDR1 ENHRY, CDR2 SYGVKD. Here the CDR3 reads CAISELQGYEQYF. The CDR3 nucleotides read TGTGCCATCAGTGAGCTACAGGGTTACGAGCAGTACTTC.

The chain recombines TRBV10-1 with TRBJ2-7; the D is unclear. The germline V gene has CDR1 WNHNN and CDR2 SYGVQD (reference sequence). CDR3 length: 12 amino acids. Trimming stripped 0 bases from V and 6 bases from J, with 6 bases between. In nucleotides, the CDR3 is TGCGCCAGCAGTGAGTCTTACTCCGAGCAGTACTTC. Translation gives CASSESYSEQYF.

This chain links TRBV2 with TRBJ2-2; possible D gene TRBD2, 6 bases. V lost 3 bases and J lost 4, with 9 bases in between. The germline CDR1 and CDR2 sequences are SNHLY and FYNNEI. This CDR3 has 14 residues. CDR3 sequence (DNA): TGTGCCAGCAGTGAGGAGGGGACCACCGGGGAGCTGTTTTTT. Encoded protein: CASSEEGTTGELFF.

The CDR3 here is CASSILGGPNQPQHF. The CDR3 DNA sequence: TGTGCCAGTAGTATCTTAGGAGGACCCAATCAGCCCCAGCATTTT. This chain connects TRBV19 to TRBJ1-5, with D unclear. Germline V gene data show CDR1 as LNHDA and CDR2 as SQIVND (reference sequence). The CDR3 totals 15 residues. V gave up 3 bases and J gave up 3 bases, with 12 bases separating them.

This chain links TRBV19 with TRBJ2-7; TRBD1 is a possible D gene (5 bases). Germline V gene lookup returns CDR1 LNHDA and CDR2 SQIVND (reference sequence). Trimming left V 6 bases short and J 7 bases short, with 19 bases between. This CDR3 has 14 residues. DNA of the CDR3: TGTGCCAGTAGGGTACAGGCTGGCAAAGGGGAGCAGTACTTC. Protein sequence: CASRVQAGKGEQYF.

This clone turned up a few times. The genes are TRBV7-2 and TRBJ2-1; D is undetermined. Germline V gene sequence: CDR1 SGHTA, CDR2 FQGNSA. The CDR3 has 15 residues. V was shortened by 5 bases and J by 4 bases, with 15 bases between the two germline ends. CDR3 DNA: TGTGCCAGCAGCCCCCGTCGAAACCAGTACAATGAGCAGTTCTTC. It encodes CASSPRRNQYNEQFF.

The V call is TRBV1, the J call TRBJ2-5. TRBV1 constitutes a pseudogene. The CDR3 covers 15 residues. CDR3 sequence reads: CTSSQLASTQETQYF. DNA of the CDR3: TGCACCAGCAGCCAGTTGGCTTCTACGCAAGAGACCCAGTACTTC.

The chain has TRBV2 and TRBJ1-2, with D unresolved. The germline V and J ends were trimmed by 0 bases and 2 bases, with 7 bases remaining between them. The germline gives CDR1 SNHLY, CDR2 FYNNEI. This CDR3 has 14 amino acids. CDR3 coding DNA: TGTGCCAGCAGTGAAGCCTCCGGAAACTATGGCTACACCTTC. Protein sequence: CASSEASGNYGYTF.

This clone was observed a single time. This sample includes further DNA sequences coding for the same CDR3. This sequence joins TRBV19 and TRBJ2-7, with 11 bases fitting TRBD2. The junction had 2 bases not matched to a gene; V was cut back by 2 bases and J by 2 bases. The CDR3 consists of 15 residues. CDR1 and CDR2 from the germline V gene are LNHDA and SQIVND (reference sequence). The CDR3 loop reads CASSILAGGPYEQYF. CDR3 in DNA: TGTGCCAGTAGTATATTAGCGGGAGGGCCCTACGAGCAGTACTTC.

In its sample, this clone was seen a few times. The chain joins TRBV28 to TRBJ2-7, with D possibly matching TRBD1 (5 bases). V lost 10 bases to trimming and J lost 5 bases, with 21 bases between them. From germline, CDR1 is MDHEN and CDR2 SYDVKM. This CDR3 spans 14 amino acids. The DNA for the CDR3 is TGTGCCACCAACTTGCACCGAACGACAGACGAGCAGTACTTC. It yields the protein CATNLHRTTDEQYF. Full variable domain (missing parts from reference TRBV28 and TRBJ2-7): DVKVTQSSRYLVKRTGEKVFLECVQDMDHENMFWYRQDPGLGLRLIYFSYDVKMKEKGDIPEGYSVSREKKERFSLILESASTNQTSMYLCATNLHRTTDEQYFGPGTRLTVT.

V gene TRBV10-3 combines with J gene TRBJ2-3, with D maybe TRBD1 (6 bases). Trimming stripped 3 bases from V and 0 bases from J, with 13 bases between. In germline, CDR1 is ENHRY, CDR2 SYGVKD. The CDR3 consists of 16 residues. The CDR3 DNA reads TGTGCCATCAGTGAAAGGGGACACACTAGCACAGATACGCAGTATTTT. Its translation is CAISERGHTSTDTQYF.

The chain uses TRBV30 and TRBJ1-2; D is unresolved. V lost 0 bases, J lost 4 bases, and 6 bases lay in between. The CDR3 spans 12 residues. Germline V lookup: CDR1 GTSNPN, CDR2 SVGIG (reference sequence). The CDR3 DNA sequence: TGTGCCTGGAGTGTACTAAGCTATGGCTACACCTTC. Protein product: CAWSVLSYGYTF.

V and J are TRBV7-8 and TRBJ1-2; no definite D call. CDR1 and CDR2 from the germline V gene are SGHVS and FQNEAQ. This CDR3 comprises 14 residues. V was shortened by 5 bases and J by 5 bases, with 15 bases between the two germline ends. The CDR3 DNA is TGTGCCAGCAGCCCGGAACTGGGGATGTATGGCTACACCTTC. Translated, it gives CASSPELGMYGYTF.

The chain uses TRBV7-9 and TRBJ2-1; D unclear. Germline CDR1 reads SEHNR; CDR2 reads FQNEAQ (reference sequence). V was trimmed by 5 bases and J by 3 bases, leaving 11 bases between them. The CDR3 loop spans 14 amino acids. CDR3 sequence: CASSQPPDYNEQFF. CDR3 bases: TGTGCCAGCAGCCAGCCCCCGGACTACAATGAGCAGTTCTTC. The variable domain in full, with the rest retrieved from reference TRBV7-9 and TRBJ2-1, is DTGVSQNPRHKITKRGQNVTFRCDPISEHNRLYWYRQTLGQGPEFLTYFQNEAQLEKSRLLSDRFSAERPKGSFSTLEIQRTEQGDSAMYLCASSQPPDYNEQFFGPGTRLTVL.

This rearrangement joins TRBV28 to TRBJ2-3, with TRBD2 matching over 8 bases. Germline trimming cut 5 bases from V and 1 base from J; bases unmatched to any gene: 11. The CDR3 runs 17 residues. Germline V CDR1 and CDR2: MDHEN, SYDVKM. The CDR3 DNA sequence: TGTGCCAGCAGTGCCTCAGACGGGAGGGGAGGCACAGATACGCAGTATTTT. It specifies CASSASDGRGGTDTQYF.

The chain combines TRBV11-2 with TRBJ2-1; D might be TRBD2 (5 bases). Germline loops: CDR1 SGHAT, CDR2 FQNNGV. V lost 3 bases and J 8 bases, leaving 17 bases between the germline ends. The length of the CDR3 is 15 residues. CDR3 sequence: CASSFLPSFIYEQFF. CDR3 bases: TGTGCCAGCAGCTTTCTCCCTAGCTTCATCTATGAGCAGTTCTTC.

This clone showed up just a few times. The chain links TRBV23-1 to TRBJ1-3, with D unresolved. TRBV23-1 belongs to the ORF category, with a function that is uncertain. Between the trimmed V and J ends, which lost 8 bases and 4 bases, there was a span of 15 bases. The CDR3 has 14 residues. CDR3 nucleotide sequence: TGCGCCAGCGGTTTGGGCAGATCCGGAAACACCATATATTTT. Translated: CASGLGRSGNTIYF.

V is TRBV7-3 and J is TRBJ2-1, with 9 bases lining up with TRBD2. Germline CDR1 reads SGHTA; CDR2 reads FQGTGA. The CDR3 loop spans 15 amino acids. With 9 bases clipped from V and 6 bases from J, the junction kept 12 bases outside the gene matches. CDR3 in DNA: TGTGCCAGTCGGAGAGCGGGAGGAGTTACCAATGAGCAGTTCTTC. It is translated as CASRRAGGVTNEQFF.